These T cell receptor beta chains were read from a single sample in a study of CD8 T cells in Susac syndrome. TCRdb fed the immunoSEQ multiplex PCR reads into MiXCR, producing one record per CDR3 protein. The repertoire includes 95,000 to 150,000 distinct CDR3 sequences, around 96% of them detected once, and approximately 0.2% sits in the top ten. Source material: CD8+ T cells from PBMCs. The receptors come from a human donor with Susac syndrome. The CDR3 runs from the conserved cysteine through the conserved F or W. A D gene is named only where the DNA matches it firmly.

v_call	d_call	j_call	cdr3_aa	cdr3_nt
TRBV7-9	TRBD2	TRBJ2-7	CASSSPGTNPHEQYF	TGTGCCAGCAGCTCCCCCGGGACTAATCCCCACGAGCAGTACTTC
TRBV12-3/TRBV12-4	NA	TRBJ1-5	CASNPTGIINQPQHF	TGTGCCAGCAACCCAACAGGGATAATCAATCAGCCCCAGCATTTT
TRBV5-1	TRBD1	TRBJ2-5	CASRSGQGGETQYF	TGCGCCAGCCGCTCGGGACAGGGGGGAGAGACCCAGTACTTC
TRBV5-4	TRBD2	TRBJ2-5	CASSGAGSQETQYF	TGTGCCAGCAGCGGAGCGGGGAGCCAAGAGACCCAGTACTTC
TRBV14	NA	TRBJ2-5	CASSQEDEVSAWPETQYF	TGTGCCAGCAGCCAAGAAGACGAGGTTTCAGCTTGGCCAGAGACCCAGTACTTC
TRBV4-1	NA	TRBJ2-7	CASSQGRVDEQYF	TGCGCCAGCAGCCAAGGGAGGGTTGACGAGCAGTACTTC
TRBV27	NA	TRBJ2-5	CASSPTMEGETQYF	TGTGCCAGCAGTCCGACCATGGAGGGGGAGACCCAGTACTTC
TRBV20-1	TRBD2	TRBJ2-1	CSARDSFGTIQPSEQFF	TGCAGTGCTAGAGATTCTTTCGGGACTATCCAACCCAGTGAGCAGTTCTTC
TRBV5-6	TRBD2	TRBJ2-7	CASSISALREDPPYEQYF	TGTGCCAGCAGCATATCCGCCTTGCGGGAGGACCCCCCCTACGAGCAGTACTTC
TRBV12-3/TRBV12-4	TRBD2	TRBJ2-3	CASSLSAGGSTDTQYF	TGTGCCAGCAGTTTATCGGCGGGGGGTAGCACAGATACGCAGTATTTT
TRBV7-9	NA	TRBJ1-2	CASSLPYMGAGPSGGYTF	TGTGCCAGCAGCTTACCCTACATGGGAGCGGGCCCCTCAGGGGGCTACACCTTC
TRBV5-6	NA	TRBJ1-1	CASSGPTPSTGFEAFF	TGTGCCAGCAGCGGGCCCACTCCTAGTACAGGCTTTGAAGCTTTCTTT
TRBV12-3/TRBV12-4	TRBD1	TRBJ2-5	CASSFATGDLQETQYF	TGTGCCAGCAGTTTCGCAACAGGGGACCTCCAAGAGACCCAGTACTTC
TRBV7-2	NA	TRBJ2-7	CASSSKGYEQYF	TGTGCCAGCAGCTCGAAAGGCTACGAGCAGTACTTC
TRBV9	TRBD2	TRBJ2-3	CASSPRKCGGRTATDTQYF	TGTGCCAGCAGCCCCCGTAAATGCGGCGGGAGGACCGCTACAGATACGCAGTATTTT
TRBV19	TRBD2	TRBJ2-7	CASSSGEGTDEQYF	TGTGCCAGTAGTTCGGGGGAGGGCACCGACGAGCAGTACTTC
TRBV4-2	NA	TRBJ2-3	CASSQDPGRADTQYF	TGTGCCAGCAGCCAAGATCCGGGAAGGGCAGATACGCAGTATTTT
TRBV28	NA	TRBJ1-1	CASSFQGSTEAFF	TGTGCCAGCAGTTTTCAGGGAAGTACTGAAGCTTTCTTT
TRBV9	NA	TRBJ2-3	CASSVAGKSTDTQYF	TGTGCCAGCAGCGTAGCGGGGAAGAGCACAGATACGCAGTATTTT
TRBV20-1	TRBD1	TRBJ1-6	CSARAQDKGAFDSSPLHF	TGCAGTGCTAGAGCTCAGGACAAGGGGGCCTTTGATAGTTCACCCCTCCACTTT
TRBV14	NA	TRBJ1-1	CASSQEGAQTSEAFF	TGTGCCAGCAGCCAAGAGGGAGCGCAGACTTCTGAAGCTTTCTTT
TRBV7-7	TRBD1	TRBJ2-4	CASSLRTGPNIQYF	TGTGCTAGCAGCTTAAGGACAGGGCCGAACATTCAGTACTTC
TRBV12-3/TRBV12-4	NA	TRBJ2-5	CASSWGARETQYF	TGTGCCAGCAGCTGGGGGGCCAGAGAGACCCAGTACTTC
TRBV12-5	NA	TRBJ2-3	CASGSRTGSTDTQYF	TGTGCTAGTGGTTCCCGGACGGGGAGCACAGATACGCAGTATTTT
TRBV12-3/TRBV12-4	NA	TRBJ1-1	CASSFGGRVTSNTEAFF	TGTGCCAGCAGTTTCGGTGGCAGGGTGACCTCGAACACTGAAGCTTTCTTT
TRBV7-2	NA	TRBJ1-2	CASSLARGDHGYTF	TGTGCCAGCAGCTTAGCTAGGGGGGACCATGGCTACACCTTC
TRBV30	NA	TRBJ2-7	CAWSPDLNPTGYYEQYF	TGTGCCTGGAGCCCAGACCTCAACCCCACAGGGTACTACGAGCAGTACTTC
TRBV5-1	NA	TRBJ1-2	CASSFQGGYTF	TGCGCCAGCAGCTTTCAAGGTGGCTACACCTTC
TRBV12-3/TRBV12-4	NA	TRBJ2-1	CASSLRPDSDEQFF	TGTGCCAGCAGTTTACGCCCGGACTCTGATGAGCAGTTCTTC
TRBV9	TRBD2	TRBJ2-7	CASSVGTSGGYEQYF	TGTGCCAGCAGCGTAGGTACTAGCGGGGGGTACGAGCAGTACTTC
TRBV6-6	TRBD1	TRBJ2-7	CASSRQGVRYEQYF	TGTGCCAGCAGCAGACAGGGGGTTCGGTACGAGCAGTACTTC
TRBV20-1	NA	TRBJ2-7	CSARDEVGDNSYEQYF	TGCAGTGCTAGAGATGAAGTAGGGGACAACTCCTACGAGCAGTACTTC
TRBV2	NA	TRBJ1-5	CASSGSGVGSNQPQHF	TGTGCCAGCAGTGGTTCGGGGGTAGGGAGCAATCAGCCCCAGCATTTT
TRBV21-1	NA	TRBJ1-1	CASSKGWGAGGGNTEAFF	TGTGCCAGCAGCAAAGGATGGGGGGCAGGGGGCGGGAACACTGAAGCTTTCTTT
TRBV4-1	NA	TRBJ2-3	CASSQDGGSSSTDTQYF	TGCGCCAGCAGCCAAGATGGGGGCAGTTCATCCACAGATACGCAGTATTTT